Shown below are 2 T cell receptor beta chains from a single sample sequenced in a study of blood T cells in healthy people across ages. It was with a sample-barcoded 5' primer and a J-beta primer mix that a second PCR of about 7 to 12 cycles was run. TCRdb ran MiXCR on the 5' RACE reads and lists one entry per CDR3 protein. The data show about 640,000 distinct CDR3 sequences, around three fifths seen once. The specimen sequenced was blood. These receptors originate from a man aged 55 to 69 in good health.

The rearrangement uses TRBV12-3 or TRBV12-4 and TRBJ1-1; the D is unclear. The CDR3 covers 14 residues. V lost 3 bases, J lost 5 bases, and 13 bases lay in between. As DNA, the CDR3 is TGTGCCAGCAGTTTTGAGGGTCCGGGGACTGAAGCTTTCTTT. Its protein is CASSFEGPGTEAFF.

This clonotype was observed a few times. The chain recombines TRBV7-9 with TRBJ2-5; 10 bases fit TRBD2. Germline CDR1 and CDR2: SEHNR and FQNEAQ (reference sequence). J was trimmed by 5 bases and V by 4 bases; bases with no gene match: 7. This CDR3 region has 15 residues. The chain's CDR3 is CASSSQRGGWETQYF. CDR3 nucleotides: TGTGCCAGCAGCTCTCAGCGGGGGGGCTGGGAGACCCAGTACTTC.